This T cell receptor beta chain was profiled in a study of blood T cell repertoires in COVID-19. Participants' own reports of clinical history determined their cohort assignment. In the authors' workflow: Quantification of nucleated cells was approximated via reference gene primer amplification. The repertoire was sequenced with immunoSEQ multiplex PCR; TCRdb's copy has only in-frame clones and lacks some. Clone size and the V and J calls come from that table; the DNA yielded D and trimming. The sample has about 500,000 clones; 87% are singletons. Germline assignment: CDR1 ENHRY and CDR2 SYGVKD. The ends were cut back, 0 bases at V and 7 bases at J, with 13 bases in the middle. The CDR3 has 16 amino acids.

Sequencing was done on a sample of PBMCs or T cells enriched from blood (not recorded which). The sequence came from a woman aged 18-30 years who had recovered from COVID-19. This chain joins TRBV10-3 and TRBJ1-6, with D possibly being TRBD1 (5 bases). The DNA for the CDR3 is TGTGCCATCAGTGAGTCCGGTTACGGGGGGAATTCACCCCTCCACTTT. Protein: CAISESGYGGNSPLHF.